This TCR beta chain was profiled in a study of OX40 agonist ivuxolimab in advanced cancers. Findings and caveats of the study: Clonal expansion was seen in CD4+ and CD8+ blood T cells by week 6 at 0.1 to 3.0 mg/kg.

Using immunoSEQ multiplex PCR, the repertoire was profiled, and TCRdb retains in-frame clones only, with some absent. The top ten clones hold 1.9% of a sample with some 60,000 clones, approximately 80% of them seen once. Germline V gene lookup returns CDR1 SGHTA and CDR2 FQGNSA. This CDR3 region has 14 residues. Trimming took 5 bases from V and 8 from J; bases not matched to a gene: 7. Notes on this clone: Its antigen is undetermined.

Sequencing was performed on CD4+ or CD8+ T cells sorted from blood, taken in a trial of the OX40 agonist ivuxolimab. V and J are TRBV7-2 and TRBJ1-4; 8 bases are shared with TRBD1. This receptor was identified in an adult with an advanced solid tumor such as melanoma, head and neck, liver or kidney cancer. As DNA, the CDR3 is TGTGCCAGCAGCAAAAGACAGGGGCGGGAAAAACTGTTTTTT. Translated: CASSKRQGREKLFF.